This entry lists 22 T cell receptor beta chains sequenced from one sample in a study of T cell repertoires in cytomegalovirus infection (dated by TCRdb to between 2017 and 2020). Antigens of these TCRs are unknown. The treatment or condition label here, explained by the study, means: in vitro stimulation with specific CMV peptide epitopes to enrich CMV-specific T cells. Data came from an Illumina HiSeq 1500. The public reads were reprocessed in TCRdb via fastp at Q25 and MiXCR, keeping in-frame beta chains. Rows are combined by CDR3 protein, so each entry shows the most common genes and DNA. This sample is represented by roughly 920,000 distinct CDR3 sequences; approximately 31% of them were singletons. The top ten clonotypes cover 13% of the sample. Sequenced material: cultured CD8+ T cells from PBMCs, taken from culture after CMV antigen stimulation. These receptors came from a human donor in good health (CMV status not recorded). Some clones in this sample may be carry-over from other donors' samples.

The gene calls are TRBV7-8 and TRBJ2-2; 12 bases align to TRBD2. With 5 bases clipped from V and 7 bases from J, the junction kept 2 bases outside the gene matches. The germline CDR1 and CDR2 sequences are SGHVS and FQNEAQ. CDR3 length equals 14 residues. CDR3 coding DNA: TGTGCCAGCAGCAAACTAGCGGGGGGCGGGGAGCTGTTTTTT. Protein sequence: CASSKLAGGGELFF.

The gene calls are TRBV7-4 and TRBJ2-3, with TRBD2 identical over 8 bases. The CDR3 totals 16 residues. Germline values: CDR1 SGHVT, CDR2 SQSDAQ. The trim removed 1 base at V and 1 base at J, leaving 4 bases unmatched. CDR3 in DNA: TGTGCCAGCAGCTTAGTCGGGGGGGCTCGCACAGATACGCAGTATTTT. Encoded protein: CASSLVGGARTDTQYF. The complete variable domain, with remaining parts taken from reference TRBV7-4 and TRBJ2-3, reads GAGVSQSPRYKVAKRGRDVALRCDSISGHVTLYWYRQTLGQGSEVLTYSQSDAQRDKSGRPSGRFSAERPERSVSTLKIQRTEQGDSAVYLCASSLVGGARTDTQYFGPGTRLTVL.

This chain uses TRBV7-6 with TRBJ2-5; 8 bases fit TRBD2. The CDR3 sequence is 15 residues long. V lost 3 bases and J lost 5; bases outside the gene matches: 8. Germline assignment: CDR1 SGHVS and CDR2 FNYEAQ. CDR3 loop: CASSFSRGGSETQYF. CDR3 DNA: TGTGCCAGCAGCTTTAGCCGGGGGGGCTCTGAGACCCAGTACTTC.

Turning to this clonotype: A single base separates this from a much larger clone, so it may be a read error. V usage is TRBV7-6 and J usage is TRBJ2-7, with D possibly TRBD1 on 5 matching bases. The CDR3 runs 14 residues. Germline CDR1 is SGHVS and CDR2 is FNYEAQ. This chain's CDR3 is CASNLGAPSYEQYF. The CDR3 DNA reads TGTGCCAGCAACTTAGGGGCCCCGTCCTACGAGCAGTACTTC.

This clonotype was recorded many times. The rearrangement joins TRBV7-6 to TRBJ1-4; 9 bases map to TRBD1. V lost 5 bases and J lost 5; bases outside the gene matches: 9. This CDR3 comprises 16 residues. The germline V gene encodes CDR1 SGHVS and CDR2 FNYEAQ. The CDR3 bases are TGTGCCAGCAGCACGGACAGGGGACGCCTAAATGAAAAACTGTTTTTT. Translating gives CASSTDRGRLNEKLFF.

This clonotype was observed a handful of times. CDR3 DNA sequence: TGCAGTGCTAGAGGTCAGGGGGTCTACAATGAGCAGTTCTTC. The encoded protein is CSARGQGVYNEQFF. The J gene is TRBJ2-1, the V gene TRBV20-1; 7 bases map to TRBD1. Trimming cost V 1 base and J 3 bases; bases outside gene matches: 3. CDR1 and CDR2 from the germline V gene are DFQATT and SNEGSKA (reference sequence). The CDR3 has 14 amino acids.

CDR3 coding DNA: TGTGCCAGCAGCTCAGTCCTTAGGACAGGGGGTGACACTGAAGCTTTCTTT. It is translated as CASSSVLRTGGDTEAFF. This chain links TRBV7-1 with TRBJ1-1; 10 nucleotides agree with TRBD1. TRBV7-1 carries the ORF label, with uncertain function. With 1 base clipped from V and 3 bases from J, the junction kept 8 bases outside the gene matches. This CDR3 contains 17 residues.

This clonotype came up a few times. The gene calls are TRBV10-3 and TRBJ2-3, with a tentative D call TRBD2 (6 bases). The CDR3 loop spans 16 amino acids. Germline V lookup: CDR1 ENHRY, CDR2 SYGVKD. V dropped 0 bases and J dropped 4 bases, with 14 bases sitting between them. The CDR3 loop reads CAISESLAIPPDTQYF. In DNA, the CDR3 is TGTGCCATCAGTGAGTCTCTAGCGATACCTCCAGATACGCAGTATTTT.

A few counts support this clonotype. This rearrangement joins TRBV28 to TRBJ1-4; no definite D call. This CDR3 is built from 15 residues. Germline assignment: CDR1 MDHEN and CDR2 SYDVKM. Trimming removed 4 bases at V and 0 bases at J, with 9 bases between. The CDR3 DNA reads TGTGCCAGCAGTTCCCGGGTCACAACTAATGAAAAACTGTTTTTT. Translation gives CASSSRVTTNEKLFF.

V is TRBV20-1 and J is TRBJ2-1; TRBD1 agrees at 9 bases. The J segment lost 8 bases and the V segment lost 1 base, leaving 9 bases of the junction unmatched. The germline V gene encodes CDR1 DFQATT and CDR2 SNEGSKA (reference sequence). The CDR3 contains 15 residues. The CDR3 DNA sequence: TGCAGTGCTAGAGTCCCGGGACAGGGAGTGTATGAGCAGTTCTTC. This translates into CSARVPGQGVYEQFF.

This clonotype was found a few times. V usage is TRBV14 and J usage is TRBJ1-2, with a tentative D call TRBD1 (6 bases). CDR3 length: 15 amino acids. With 2 bases removed from V and 2 bases from J, the gap between germline ends came to 12 bases. Germline CDR1 is SGHDN and CDR2 is FVKESK. The CDR3 sequence is CASSQLQGVNYGYTF. Here the CDR3 DNA reads TGTGCCAGCAGCCAATTACAGGGTGTGAACTATGGCTACACCTTC. Looking up the rest from reference TRBV14 and TRBJ1-2 gives the full variable domain: EAGVTQFPSHSVIEKGQTVTLRCDPISGHDNLYWYRRVMGKEIKFLLHFVKESKQDESGMPNNRFLAERTGGTYSTLKVQPAELEDSGVYFCASSQLQGVNYGYTFGSGTRLTVV.

This clonotype was counted a few times. The chain couples TRBV4-1 to TRBJ2-5; D not certain. V gave up 2 bases and J gave up 9 bases, with 10 bases separating them. CDR1 MGHRA and CDR2 YSYEKL come from the germline V gene. This CDR3 has 12 residues. In DNA form, the CDR3 reads TGCGCCAGCAGCCAACACGACTGGGCCCAGTACTTC. Protein product: CASSQHDWAQYF.

Of note for this clonotype: Possible read error: a much larger clone is one base away. The rearrangement joins TRBV7-6 to TRBJ1-2; D is possibly TRBD1 (6 bases). This CDR3 spans 13 amino acids. Germline V gives CDR1 SGHVS, CDR2 FNYEAQ. The ends were cut back, 2 bases at V and 4 bases at J, with 8 bases in the middle. The CDR3 nucleotides are TGTGCCAGCAGCTTAAGACAGGCCTATGGCTACACCTTC. It yields the protein CASSLRQAYGYTF.

This rearrangement joins TRBV19 to TRBJ1-2; D is uncertain. The V and J ends lost 3 bases and 4 bases respectively, with 12 bases between them. The CDR3 is 14 residues long. Germline CDR1 reads LNHDA; CDR2 reads SQIVND (reference sequence). CDR3 amino acids: CASSIWGGIYGYTF. CDR3 DNA: TGTGCCAGTAGTATCTGGGGAGGAATCTATGGCTACACCTTC.

This chain uses TRBV9 with TRBJ2-5, with a possible D match to TRBD2 (6 bases). Germline loops: CDR1 SGDLS, CDR2 YYNGEE. The V gene lost 0 bases and the J gene lost 2 bases, with 8 bases spanning the gap. This CDR3 is 14 amino acids long. CDR3 DNA: TGTGCCAGCAGCGTAGGGGGGGATCAAGAGACCCAGTACTTC. The encoded protein is CASSVGGDQETQYF.

The CDR3 DNA is TGTGCCAGCAGTGACAGTATAAAATCTAGCACAGATACGCAGTATTTT. Translation: CASSDSIKSSTDTQYF. The chain employs TRBV6-4 and TRBJ2-3; D ambiguous. This CDR3 is built from 16 residues. CDR1 is MRHNA, CDR2 SNTAGT, per germline. With 2 bases removed from V and 0 bases from J, the gap between germline ends came to 12 bases.

The chain joins TRBV29-1 to TRBJ2-1; the D gene is possibly TRBD2 (5 bases). The V gene lost 0 bases and the J gene lost 6 bases, with 15 bases spanning the gap. This CDR3 has 15 amino acids. In germline, CDR1 is SQVTM, CDR2 ANQGSEA. CDR3 in amino acids: CSVEDTGVLVNEQFF. The CDR3 region has the DNA TGCAGCGTTGAAGACACCGGGGTCCTAGTCAATGAGCAGTTCTTC.

The chain is built from TRBV6-5 and TRBJ2-5; D not certain. The germline V gene encodes CDR1 MNHEY and CDR2 SVGAGI. V dropped 0 bases and J dropped 5 bases, with 22 bases sitting between them. The CDR3 is made up of 18 amino acids. The CDR3 region has the DNA TGTGCCAGCAGTTACTCGGTCCGGAAGGTTGGGATACCGGAGACCCAGTACTTC. Translated, it gives CASSYSVRKVGIPETQYF.

The chain uses TRBV10-3 and TRBJ2-2; TRBD2 agrees at 13 bases. The germline V gene encodes CDR1 ENHRY and CDR2 SYGVKD. This CDR3 has 18 amino acids. Trimming removed 0 bases from V and 6 bases from J; junction bases left unmatched: 7. The CDR3: CAISESSPGLAGSGELFF. The DNA of the CDR3 is TGTGCCATCAGTGAGTCGAGCCCGGGACTAGCGGGGTCCGGGGAGCTGTTTTTT.

The chain is built from TRBV19 and TRBJ1-2; 7 bases agree with TRBD1. Germline V CDR1 and CDR2: LNHDA, SQIVND (reference sequence). This CDR3 comprises 12 residues. With V trimmed by 10 bases and J by 8 bases, 10 bases remained unmatched. Here the CDR3 reads CATAGGLEGYTF. The CDR3 DNA follows: TGTGCCACCGCAGGGGGTTTGGAGGGCTACACCTTC.

This clonotype was seen a few times. This chain connects TRBV6-5 to TRBJ1-3, with D possibly TRBD1 on 6 matching bases. V shed 6 bases and J shed 6 bases, with 21 bases lying between them. This CDR3 contains 16 residues. Per the germline V gene, CDR1 is MNHEY and CDR2 is SVGAGI. The CDR3 DNA follows: TGTGCCAGCAGGTCCCCACAGGGTCGGCACCCAAACACCATATATTTT. Its translation is CASRSPQGRHPNTIYF.

V usage is TRBV27 and J usage is TRBJ2-3; unclear D gene. Trimming removed 6 bases at V and 0 bases at J, with 10 bases between. Germline V CDR1 and CDR2: MNHEY, SMNVEV (reference sequence). This CDR3 is built from 14 residues. CDR3 sequence reads: CASSEETSTDTQYF. The CDR3 DNA is TGTGCCAGCAGCGAGGAAACTAGCACAGATACGCAGTATTTT.